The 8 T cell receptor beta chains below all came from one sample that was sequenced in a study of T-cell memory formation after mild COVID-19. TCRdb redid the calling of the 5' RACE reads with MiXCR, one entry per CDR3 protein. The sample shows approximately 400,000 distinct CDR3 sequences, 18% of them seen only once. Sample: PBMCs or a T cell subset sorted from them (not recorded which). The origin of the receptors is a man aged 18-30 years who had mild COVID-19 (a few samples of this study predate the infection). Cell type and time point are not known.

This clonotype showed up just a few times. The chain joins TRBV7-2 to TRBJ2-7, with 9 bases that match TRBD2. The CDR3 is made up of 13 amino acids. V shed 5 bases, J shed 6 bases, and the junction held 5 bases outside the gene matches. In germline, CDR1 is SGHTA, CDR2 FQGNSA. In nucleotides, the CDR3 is TGTGCCAGCAGCGTTGCGGGGGGGCCCGAGCAGTACTTC. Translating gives CASSVAGGPEQYF. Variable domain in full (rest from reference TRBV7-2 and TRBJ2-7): GAGVSQSPSNKVTEKGKDVELRCDPISGHTALYWYRQSLGQGLEFLIYFQGNSAPDKSGLPSDRFSAERTGGSVSTLTIQRTQQEDSAVYLCASSVAGGPEQYFGPGTRLTVT.

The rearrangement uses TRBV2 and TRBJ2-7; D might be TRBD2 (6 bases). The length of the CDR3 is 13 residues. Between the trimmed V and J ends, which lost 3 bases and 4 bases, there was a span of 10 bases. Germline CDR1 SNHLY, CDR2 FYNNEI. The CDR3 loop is CASSDQGGYEQYF. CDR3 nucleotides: TGTGCCAGCAGTGACCAGGGAGGTTACGAGCAGTACTTC.

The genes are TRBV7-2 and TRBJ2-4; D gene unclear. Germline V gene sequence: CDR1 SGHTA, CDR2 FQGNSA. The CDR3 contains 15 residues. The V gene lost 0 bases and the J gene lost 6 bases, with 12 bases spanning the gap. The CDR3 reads CASSLAAPPANIQYF. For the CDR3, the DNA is TGTGCCAGCAGCTTAGCTGCCCCTCCGGCAAACATTCAGTACTTC.

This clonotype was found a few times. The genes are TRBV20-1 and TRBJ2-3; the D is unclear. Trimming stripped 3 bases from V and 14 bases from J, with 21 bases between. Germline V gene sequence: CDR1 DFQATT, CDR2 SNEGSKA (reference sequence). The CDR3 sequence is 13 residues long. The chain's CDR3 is CSASEAGPRSRYF. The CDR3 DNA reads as TGCAGTGCTAGCGAAGCAGGTCCGAGGTCTAGGTATTTT.

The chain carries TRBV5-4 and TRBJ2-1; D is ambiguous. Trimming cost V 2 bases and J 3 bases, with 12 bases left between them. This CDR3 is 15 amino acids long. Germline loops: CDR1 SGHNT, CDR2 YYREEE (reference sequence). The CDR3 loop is CASSFGAPDYNEQFF. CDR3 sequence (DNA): TGTGCCAGCAGCTTTGGTGCGCCTGACTACAATGAGCAGTTCTTC.

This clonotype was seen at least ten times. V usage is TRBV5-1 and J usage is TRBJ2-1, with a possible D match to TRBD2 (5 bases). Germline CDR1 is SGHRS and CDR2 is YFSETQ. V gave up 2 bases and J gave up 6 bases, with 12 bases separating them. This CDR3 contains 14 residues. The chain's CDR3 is CASSLHTAGNEQFF. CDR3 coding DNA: TGCGCCAGCAGCTTACACACCGCGGGCAATGAGCAGTTCTTC.

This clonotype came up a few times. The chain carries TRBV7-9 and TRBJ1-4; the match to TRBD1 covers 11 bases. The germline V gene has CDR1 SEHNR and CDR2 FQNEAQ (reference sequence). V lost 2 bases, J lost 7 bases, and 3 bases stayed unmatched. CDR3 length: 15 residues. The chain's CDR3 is CASSLSGQGAEKLFF. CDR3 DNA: TGTGCCAGCAGCTTATCCGGACAGGGGGCTGAAAAACTGTTTTTT.

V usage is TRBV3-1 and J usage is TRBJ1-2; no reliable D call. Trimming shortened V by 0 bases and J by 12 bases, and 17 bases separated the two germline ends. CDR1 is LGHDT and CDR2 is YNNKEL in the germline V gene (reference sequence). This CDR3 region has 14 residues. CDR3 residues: CASSQDQAALQNTF. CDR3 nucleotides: TGTGCCAGCAGCCAAGATCAGGCAGCCCTACAGAACACCTTC.